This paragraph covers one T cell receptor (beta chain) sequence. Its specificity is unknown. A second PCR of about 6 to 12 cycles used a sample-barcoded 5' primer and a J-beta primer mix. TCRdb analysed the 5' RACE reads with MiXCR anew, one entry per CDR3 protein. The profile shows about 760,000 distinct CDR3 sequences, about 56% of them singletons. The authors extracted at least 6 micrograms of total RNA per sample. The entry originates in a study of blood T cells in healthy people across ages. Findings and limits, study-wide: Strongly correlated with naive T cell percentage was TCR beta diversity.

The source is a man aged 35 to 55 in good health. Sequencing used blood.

The CDR3, as DNA: TGTGCCAGCACCCTGCAGGGACGCGTCTACGAGCAGTACTTC. Encoded protein: CASTLQGRVYEQYF. The rearrangement joins TRBV2 to TRBJ2-7, with D tentatively TRBD1 or TRBD2 (5 bases each). V gave up 7 bases and J gave up 3 bases, with 16 bases separating them. The CDR3 consists of 14 residues. Germline-derived CDR1 and CDR2 are SNHLY and FYNNEI.